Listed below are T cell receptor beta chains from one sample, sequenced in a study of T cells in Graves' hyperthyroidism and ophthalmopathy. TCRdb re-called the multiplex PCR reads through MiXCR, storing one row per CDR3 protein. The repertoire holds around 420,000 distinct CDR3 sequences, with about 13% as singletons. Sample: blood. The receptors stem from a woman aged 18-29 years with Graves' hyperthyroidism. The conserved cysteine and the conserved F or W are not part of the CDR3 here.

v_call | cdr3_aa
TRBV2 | ASTRGPVDEQF
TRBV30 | AWSVGREYEKLF
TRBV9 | ASSLTGGNNPYEQY
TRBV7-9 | ASSTGTAYEAF
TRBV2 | ASKVAYNEQF
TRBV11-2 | ASSPLGQLPLYGYT
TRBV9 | ASSVLGEGYT
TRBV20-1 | SARESSSRAEAF
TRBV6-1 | ATTTLAGQETQY
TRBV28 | ASSFLFRDRRASTEAF
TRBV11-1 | ASSTASGPNTGELF
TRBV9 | ASSSQEGCDGQPQH
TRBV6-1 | ASSEGNEQETQY
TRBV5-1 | ASQEPGSEETQY
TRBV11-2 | ASSLVGRGGEKLF
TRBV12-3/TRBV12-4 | ASSLEGGEETQY
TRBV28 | ASSLILVNTEAF
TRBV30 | AWSVQGSRNQPQH
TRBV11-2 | ASSLGGLLNTGELF
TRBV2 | ASSGRDRPHANYGYT
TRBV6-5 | ASSLLGAVQETQY
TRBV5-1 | ASSGGGGIVEAF
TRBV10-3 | AISDFKPGQGFEQF
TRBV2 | ASSDSGGHSYEQY
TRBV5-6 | ASSLDGPTSGSYNEQF
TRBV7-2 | ASSRSGTGMYNEQF
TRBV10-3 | AISGGTASTDTQY
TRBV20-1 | SARDPKGTSGRGPGELF
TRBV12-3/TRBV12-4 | ASSPGQGRGSNQPQH
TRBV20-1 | SARDSGKETQY
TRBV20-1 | SASRLARYNEQF
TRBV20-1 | SAGGLAGALDTQY
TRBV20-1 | SANLGEKETQY
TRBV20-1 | SADGQGDSTDTQY
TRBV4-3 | ASSQVSAGLNTEAF
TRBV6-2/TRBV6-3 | ASRQGGQPQH
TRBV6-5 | ASSYANEQF
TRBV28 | ASSFGTVEVNEAF
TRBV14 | ASSPPASGRGYNEQS